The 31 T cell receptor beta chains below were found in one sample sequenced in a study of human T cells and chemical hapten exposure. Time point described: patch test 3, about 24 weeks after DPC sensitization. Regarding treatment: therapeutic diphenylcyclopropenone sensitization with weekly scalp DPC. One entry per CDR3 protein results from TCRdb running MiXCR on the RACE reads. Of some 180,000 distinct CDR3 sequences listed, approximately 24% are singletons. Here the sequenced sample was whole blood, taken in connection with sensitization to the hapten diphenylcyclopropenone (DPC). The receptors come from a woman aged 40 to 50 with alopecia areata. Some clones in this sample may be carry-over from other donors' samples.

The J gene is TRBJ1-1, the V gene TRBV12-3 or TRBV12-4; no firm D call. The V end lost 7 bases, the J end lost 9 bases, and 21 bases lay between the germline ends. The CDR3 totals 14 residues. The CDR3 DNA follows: TGTGCCAGCACCTCAAGGAGGAGAGGGTGGCAAGCTTTCTTT. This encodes CASTSRRRGWQAFF.

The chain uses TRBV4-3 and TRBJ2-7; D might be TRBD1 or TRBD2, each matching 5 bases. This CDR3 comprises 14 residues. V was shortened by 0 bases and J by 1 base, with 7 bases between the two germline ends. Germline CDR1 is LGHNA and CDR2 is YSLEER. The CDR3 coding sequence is TGCGCCAGCAGCCAAGAATGGGGGTCCTACGAGCAGTACTTC. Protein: CASSQEWGSYEQYF.

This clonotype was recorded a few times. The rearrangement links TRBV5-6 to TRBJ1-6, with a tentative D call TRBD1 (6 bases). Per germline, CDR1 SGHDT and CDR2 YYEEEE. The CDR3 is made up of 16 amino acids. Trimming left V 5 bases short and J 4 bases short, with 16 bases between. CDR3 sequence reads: CASSTFGTRYNSPLHF. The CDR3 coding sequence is TGTGCCAGCAGTACGTTCGGGACACGGTATAATTCACCCCTCCACTTT.

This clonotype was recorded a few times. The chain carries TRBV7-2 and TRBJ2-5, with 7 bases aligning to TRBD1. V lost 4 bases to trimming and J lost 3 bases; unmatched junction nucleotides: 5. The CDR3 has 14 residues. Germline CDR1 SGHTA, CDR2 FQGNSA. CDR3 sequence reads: CASSYQTGEETQYF. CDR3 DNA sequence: TGTGCCAGCAGCTACCAAACAGGGGAAGAGACCCAGTACTTC.

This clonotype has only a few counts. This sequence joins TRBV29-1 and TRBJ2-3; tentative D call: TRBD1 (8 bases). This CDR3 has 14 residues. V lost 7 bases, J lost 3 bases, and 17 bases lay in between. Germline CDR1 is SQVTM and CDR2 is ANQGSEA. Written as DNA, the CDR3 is TGCAGCGCTGGACAGGGAGGGAGTACAGATACGCAGTATTTT. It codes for CSAGQGGSTDTQYF.

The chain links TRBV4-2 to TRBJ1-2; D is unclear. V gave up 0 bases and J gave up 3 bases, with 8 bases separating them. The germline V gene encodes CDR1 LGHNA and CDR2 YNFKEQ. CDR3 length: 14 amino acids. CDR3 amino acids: CASSQETRDYGYTF. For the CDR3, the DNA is TGTGCCAGCAGCCAAGAGACGCGAGACTATGGCTACACCTTC.

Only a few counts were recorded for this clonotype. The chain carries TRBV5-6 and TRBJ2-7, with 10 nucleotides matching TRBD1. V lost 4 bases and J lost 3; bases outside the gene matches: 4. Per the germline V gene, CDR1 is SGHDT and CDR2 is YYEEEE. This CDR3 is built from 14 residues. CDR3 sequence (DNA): TGTGCCAGCAGCATCCGGGACAGGGGCTACGAGCAGTACTTC. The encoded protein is CASSIRDRGYEQYF.

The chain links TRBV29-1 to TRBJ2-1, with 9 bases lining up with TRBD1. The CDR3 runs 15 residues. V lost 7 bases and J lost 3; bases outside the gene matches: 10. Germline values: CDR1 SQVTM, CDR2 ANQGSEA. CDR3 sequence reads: CSARVGTGIYNEQFF. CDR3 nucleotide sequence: TGCAGCGCCCGGGTAGGGACAGGGATCTACAATGAGCAGTTCTTC.

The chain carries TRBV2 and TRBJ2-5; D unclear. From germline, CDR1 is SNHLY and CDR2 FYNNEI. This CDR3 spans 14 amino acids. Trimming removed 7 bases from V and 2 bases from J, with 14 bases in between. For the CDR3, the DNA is TGTGCCAGCACCCAGACCGAGATACAAGAGACCCAGTACTTC. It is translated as CASTQTEIQETQYF. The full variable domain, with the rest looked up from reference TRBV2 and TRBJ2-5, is EPEVTQTPSHQVTQMGQEVILRCVPISNHLYFYWYRQILGQKVEFLVSFYNNEISEKSEIFDDQFSVERPDGSNFTLKIRSTKLEDSAMYFCASTQTEIQETQYFGPGTRLLVL.

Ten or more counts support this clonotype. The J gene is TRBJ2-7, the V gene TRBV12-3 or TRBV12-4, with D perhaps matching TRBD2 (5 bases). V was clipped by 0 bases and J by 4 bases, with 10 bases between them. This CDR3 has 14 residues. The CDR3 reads CASSLAGVSYEQYF. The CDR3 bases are TGTGCCAGCAGTTTAGCGGGAGTGTCTTACGAGCAGTACTTC.

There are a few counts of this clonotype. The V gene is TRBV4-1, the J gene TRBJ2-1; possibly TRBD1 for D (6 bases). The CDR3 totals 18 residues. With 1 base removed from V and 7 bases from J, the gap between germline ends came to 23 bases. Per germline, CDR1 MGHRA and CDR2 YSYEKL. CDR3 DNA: TGCGCCAGCAGCCAAGGTGGCAGGGGAATAGATGGAAGGAATGAGCAGTTCTTC. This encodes CASSQGGRGIDGRNEQFF.

The CDR3 loop is CASSSQGGRWPQHF. The CDR3 region has the DNA TGTGCCAGCAGCTCACAGGGAGGGAGGTGGCCCCAGCATTTT. The chain couples TRBV12-3 or TRBV12-4 to TRBJ1-5; D is possibly TRBD1 (6 bases). The V and J ends lost 6 bases and 9 bases respectively, with 18 bases between them. CDR3 length equals 14 residues.

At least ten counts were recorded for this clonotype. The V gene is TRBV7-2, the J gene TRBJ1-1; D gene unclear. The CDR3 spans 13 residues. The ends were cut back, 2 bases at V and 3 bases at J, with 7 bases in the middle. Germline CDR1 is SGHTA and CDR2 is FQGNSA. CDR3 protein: CASSLSEYTEAFF. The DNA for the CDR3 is TGTGCCAGCAGCTTAAGTGAGTACACTGAAGCTTTCTTT. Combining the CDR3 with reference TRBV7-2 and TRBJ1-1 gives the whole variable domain GAGVSQSPSNKVTEKGKDVELRCDPISGHTALYWYRQSLGQGLEFLIYFQGNSAPDKSGLPSDRFSAERTGGSVSTLTIQRTQQEDSAVYLCASSLSEYTEAFFGQGTRLTVV.

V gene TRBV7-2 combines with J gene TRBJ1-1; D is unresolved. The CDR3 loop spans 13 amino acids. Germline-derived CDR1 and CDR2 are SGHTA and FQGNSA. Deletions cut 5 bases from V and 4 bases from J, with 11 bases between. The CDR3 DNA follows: TGTGCCAGCAGCCCCCATGGTGGCACTGAAGCTTTCTTT. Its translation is CASSPHGGTEAFF.

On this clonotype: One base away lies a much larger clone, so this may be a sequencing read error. The CDR3 loop reads CASGLWTSGRVHEQFF. CDR3 sequence (DNA): TGTGCCAGCGGTCTGTGGACTAGCGGGAGGGTACATGAGCAGTTCTTC. The J gene is TRBJ2-1, the V gene TRBV27, with 15 positions matching TRBD2. Per germline, CDR1 MNHEY and CDR2 SMNVEV (reference sequence). V shed 8 bases, J shed 8 bases, and the junction held 10 bases outside the gene matches. The CDR3 is 16 amino acids.

The CDR3 reads CASSTPLAGPTDTQYF. As DNA, the CDR3 is TGTGCCAGCAGCACCCCACTAGCGGGACCCACAGATACGCAGTATTTT. The chain joins TRBV7-2 to TRBJ2-3; 10 bases map to TRBD2. Trimming cost V 5 bases and J 2 bases; bases outside gene matches: 7. CDR1 is SGHTA and CDR2 is FQGNSA in the germline V gene. This CDR3 is 16 amino acids long.

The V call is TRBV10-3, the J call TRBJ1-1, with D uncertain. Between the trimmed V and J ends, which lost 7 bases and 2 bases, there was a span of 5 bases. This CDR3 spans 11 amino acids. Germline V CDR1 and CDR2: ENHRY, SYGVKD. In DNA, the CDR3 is TGTGCCATCATGGGCAACACTGAAGCTTTCTTT. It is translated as CAIMGNTEAFF.

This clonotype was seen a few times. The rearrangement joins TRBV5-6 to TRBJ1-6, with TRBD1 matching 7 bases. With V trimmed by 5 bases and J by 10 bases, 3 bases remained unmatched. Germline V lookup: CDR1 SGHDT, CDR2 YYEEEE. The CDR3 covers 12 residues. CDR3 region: CASSQGGSPLHF. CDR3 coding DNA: TGTGCCAGCAGTCAGGGGGGATCACCCCTCCACTTT.

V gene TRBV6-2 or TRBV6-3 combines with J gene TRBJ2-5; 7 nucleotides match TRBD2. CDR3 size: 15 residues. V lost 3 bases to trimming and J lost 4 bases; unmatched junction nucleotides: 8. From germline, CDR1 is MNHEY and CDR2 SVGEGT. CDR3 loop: CASSYLEGRAETQYF. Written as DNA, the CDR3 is TGTGCCAGCAGTTATCTAGAGGGGAGGGCAGAGACCCAGTACTTC.

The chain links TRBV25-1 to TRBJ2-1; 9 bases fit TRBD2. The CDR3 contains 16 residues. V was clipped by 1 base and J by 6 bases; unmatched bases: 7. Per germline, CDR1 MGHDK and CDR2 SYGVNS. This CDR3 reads CASSESGGRALNEQFF. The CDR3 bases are TGTGCCAGCAGTGAATCAGGCGGGAGGGCCCTCAATGAGCAGTTCTTC.

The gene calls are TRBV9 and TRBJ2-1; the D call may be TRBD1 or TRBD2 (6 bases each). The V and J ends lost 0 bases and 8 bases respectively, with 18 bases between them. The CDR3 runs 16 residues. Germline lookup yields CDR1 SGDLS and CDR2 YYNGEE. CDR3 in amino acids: CASSVATAPGADEQFF. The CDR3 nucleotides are TGTGCCAGCAGCGTAGCTACGGCACCGGGGGCCGATGAGCAGTTCTTC.

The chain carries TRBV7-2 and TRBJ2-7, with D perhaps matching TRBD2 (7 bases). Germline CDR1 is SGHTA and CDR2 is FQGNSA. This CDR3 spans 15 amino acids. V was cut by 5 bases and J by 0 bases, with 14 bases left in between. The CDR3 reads CASSPHGGPSYEQYF. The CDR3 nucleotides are TGTGCCAGCAGCCCCCACGGGGGGCCCTCCTACGAGCAGTACTTC.

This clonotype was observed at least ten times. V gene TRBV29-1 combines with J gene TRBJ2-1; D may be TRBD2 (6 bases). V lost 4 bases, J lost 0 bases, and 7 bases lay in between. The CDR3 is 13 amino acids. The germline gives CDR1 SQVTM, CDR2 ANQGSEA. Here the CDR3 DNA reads TGCAGCGTTGCGGGGGTCTCCTACAATGAGCAGTTCTTC. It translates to CSVAGVSYNEQFF.

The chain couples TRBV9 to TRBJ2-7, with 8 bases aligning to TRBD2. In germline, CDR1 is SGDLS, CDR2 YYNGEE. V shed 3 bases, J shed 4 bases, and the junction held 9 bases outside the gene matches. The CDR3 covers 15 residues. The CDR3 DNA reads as TGTGCCAGCAGCGCGTCCGGGACTAGTTCTTACGAGCAGTACTTC. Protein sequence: CASSASGTSSYEQYF.

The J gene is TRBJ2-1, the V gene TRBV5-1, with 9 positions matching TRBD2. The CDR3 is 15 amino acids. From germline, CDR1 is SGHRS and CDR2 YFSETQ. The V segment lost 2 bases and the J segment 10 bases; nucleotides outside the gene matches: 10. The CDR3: CASSLLTSGSKEQFF. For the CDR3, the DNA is TGCGCCAGCAGCTTATTGACTAGCGGCAGTAAAGAGCAGTTCTTC.

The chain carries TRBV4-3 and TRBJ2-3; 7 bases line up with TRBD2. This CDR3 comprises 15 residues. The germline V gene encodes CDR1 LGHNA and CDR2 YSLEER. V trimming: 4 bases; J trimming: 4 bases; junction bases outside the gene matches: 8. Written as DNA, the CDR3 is TGCGCCAGCAGCCGGACTAGAGTTTCTCCAGATACGCAGTATTTT. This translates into CASSRTRVSPDTQYF.

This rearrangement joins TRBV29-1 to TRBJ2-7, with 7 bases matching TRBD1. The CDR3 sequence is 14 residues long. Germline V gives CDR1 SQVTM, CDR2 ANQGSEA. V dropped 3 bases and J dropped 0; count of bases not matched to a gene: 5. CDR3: CSVDWTGNSYEQYF. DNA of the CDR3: TGCAGCGTTGATTGGACAGGAAACTCCTACGAGCAGTACTTC.

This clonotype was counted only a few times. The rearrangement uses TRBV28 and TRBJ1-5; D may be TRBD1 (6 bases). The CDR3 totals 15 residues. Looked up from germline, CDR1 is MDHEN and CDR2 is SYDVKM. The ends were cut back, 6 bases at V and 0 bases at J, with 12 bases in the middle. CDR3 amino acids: CASRSQGNSNQPQHF. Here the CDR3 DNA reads TGTGCCAGCAGATCGCAGGGGAATAGCAATCAGCCCCAGCATTTT.

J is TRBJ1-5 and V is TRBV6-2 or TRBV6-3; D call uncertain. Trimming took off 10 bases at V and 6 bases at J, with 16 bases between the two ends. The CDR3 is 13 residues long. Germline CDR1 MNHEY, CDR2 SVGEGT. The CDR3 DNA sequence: TGTGCCACCAAGGAGCAGGTTGGTCAGCCCCAGCATTTT. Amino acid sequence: CATKEQVGQPQHF.

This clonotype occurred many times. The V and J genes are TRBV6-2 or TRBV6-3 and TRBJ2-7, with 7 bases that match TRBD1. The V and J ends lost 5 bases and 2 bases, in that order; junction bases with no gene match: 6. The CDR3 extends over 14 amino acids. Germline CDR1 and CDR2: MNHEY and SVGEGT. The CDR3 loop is CASSPRQGTYEQYF. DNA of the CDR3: TGTGCCAGCAGTCCCAGACAGGGCACCTACGAGCAGTACTTC.

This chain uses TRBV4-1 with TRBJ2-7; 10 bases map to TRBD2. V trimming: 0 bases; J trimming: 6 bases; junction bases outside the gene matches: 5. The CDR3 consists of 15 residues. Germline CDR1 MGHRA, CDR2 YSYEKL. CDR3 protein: CASSQEGLAPSEQYF. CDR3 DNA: TGCGCCAGCAGCCAAGAGGGACTAGCGCCTTCCGAGCAGTACTTC.